This T cell receptor (beta chain) was captured in a study of blood T cell repertoires in COVID-19. Looked up from germline, CDR1 is SGHNT and CDR2 is YENEEA. The CDR3 runs to 14 residues. The V segment lost 3 bases and the J segment 5 bases; nucleotides outside the gene matches: 2. Assay used: immunoSEQ multiplex PCR; TCRdb lists only in-frame clones, some missing. The sample includes roughly 110,000 clones, approximately 90% seen only once; the top ten take 1% to 1.5%. The V and J genes are TRBV11-3 and TRBJ2-7, with 12 nucleotides matching TRBD2. Material for sequencing was peripheral blood. This TCR derives from a woman aged 30 to 39 with acute or convalescent COVID-19. CDR3 DNA sequence: TGTGCCAGCAGCTTGACTAGCGGGAGTAACGAGCAGTACTTC. Amino acid sequence: CASSLTSGSNEQYF. The variable domain in full, with the rest retrieved from reference TRBV11-3 and TRBJ2-7, is EAGVVQSPRYKIIEKKQPVAFWCNPISGHNTLYWYLQNLGQGPELLIRYENEEAVDDSQLPKDRFSAERLKGVDSTLKIQPAELGDSAVYLCASSLTSGSNEQYFGPGTRLTVT.